This T cell receptor beta chain was retrieved from a study of Tregs in tolerant kidney transplant recipients. The CDR3 is made up of 13 amino acids. Germline V gene data show CDR1 as PRHDT and CDR2 as FYEKMQ (reference sequence). V was shortened by 3 bases and J by 1 base, with 3 bases between the two germline ends. Unstimulated Tregs (CD4+CD25+CD127-) and CD4+CD25- non-Tregs were sorted from PBMCs. Sequencing used immunoSEQ multiplex PCR; TCRdb keeps in-frame clones, though not all of them. The sample shows over 50,000 clones, 75% to 90% of them seen only once. Study-level points and caveats: Expanding Tregs on activated donor B cells appeared to best identify donor-specific TCRbeta clones. Nucleotide sequences could not be compared across some patients' samples due to primer changes.

Regarding this clone: Its matching antigen is unknown.

This sequence originates from a human donor who received a combined kidney and bone marrow transplant. The sequences come from Tregs from blood, collected before the transplant. The chain links TRBV13 to TRBJ2-2, with D uncertain. CDR3: CASSFLNTGELFF. The CDR3 region has the DNA TGTGCCAGCAGCTTTCTGAACACCGGGGAGCTGTTTTTT.